This TCR beta chain was documented in a study of radiation and T cells in renal cell carcinoma (TCRdb year 2020). Broadly, across the study: The samples were obtained from a clinical trial, where primary renal cell carcinomas were treated with 15 Gy stereotactic body radiation therapy and then removed by nephrectomy 4 weeks afterward. A total of 3.5 million to 4.5 million unique CDR3 nucleotide sequences, encoding fewer than 3,000,000 unique CDR3 amino acid sequences, were found across all 50 or so samples. A total of 50 to 60 samples underwent TCR beta sequencing, made up of approximately 26 tumors and about 27 peripheral blood samples.

Reading the label with the study, this specimen's time point is: baseline pretreatment blood. The treatment or condition label, read with the paper, signifies: 15 Gy SBRT to primary tumor, nephrectomy 4 weeks later. To track tumor-enriched clonotypes, serial peripheral blood was sampled from radiation-treated patients at baseline and at 2 weeks and 4 weeks after SBRT. Every patient had renal cell carcinoma of clear cell pathology. Genomic DNA for TCR sequencing was prepared using the QIAamp DNA Blood Mini Kit (Qiagen). Only samples passing all quality control checks were included in the analyses. TCR beta libraries were generated from genomic DNA with the immunoSEQ kit, following the manufacturer's recommendations. To prepare libraries, a first multiplex PCR with proprietary primers was run, followed by a second PCR that added unique barcodes, and a bead cleanup was done after each round. A positive control reaction and a negative control reaction, both provided in the kit, were run with every batch of samples. The final libraries were assessed on an Agilent 4200 TapeStation D1000 ScreenTape, pooled by volume, and quantified by qPCR. Sequencing ran on an Illumina NextSeq500 with a MidOutput 150-cycle cartridge, using 156 Read1 and 15 Index1 cycles with kit custom primers. The pooled library was loaded at 0.8 to 1 pM, and roughly 20% PhiX control was spiked in. On the authors' methods: Vendor-processed data were analyzed in R, and a clonotype was defined as all T cells sharing the same CDR3 nucleotide sequence. For clone abundance analyses, frequencies were normalized to the 10,000 most abundant clones per sample. Public T cell clones, which averaged fewer than five per sample, were excluded before analysis. Tumor-enriched clonotypes and baseline blood-enriched clonotypes were defined as those with an abundance difference of at least 32-fold between compartments. Clonotypes expanded or contracted between blood time points were identified with a beta-binomial differential abundance model. Tumor-blood repertoire similarity was measured with the Baroni-Urbani and Buser coefficient, and group comparisons used two-tailed Wilcoxon tests in R. The table was pulled from immuneACCESS by TCRdb, which kept in-frame rearrangements only. Such tables lose some clones; where checked, under half of the loss comes from unresolved V genes, and the rest has no known cause. D and trimming come from the DNA, and the V and J calls and clone size come from that table. In this sample the table shows about 130,000 clones, roughly 80% of which occur a single time. 3% of the sample lies in the top ten.

As for this clone: The antigen it binds to is not known. No per-base quality is available; no much larger clone lies one base away.

Counted from cysteine to phenylalanine, this CDR3 has 15 amino acids. Kept here is only the CDR3 DNA, which spans 45 bases and is read in frame from base 1. Based on the germline V gene, the CDR1 and CDR2 sequences are KGHSH and LQKENI. Trimming leaves V shorter by 8 bases and J shorter by 0 bases, with the junction holding 5 bases beyond the gene matches. What the research found in general, with its limitations: The single-armed trial design could not address effects of radiation dose or scheduling on the TCR repertoire. Tracking of blood repertoire dynamics stopped at about 4 weeks after treatment, with no follow-up past that point. In blood, the top tumor clonotypes increased between baseline and 2 weeks post-radiation and then shrank by 4 weeks, which suggests that tumor-resident clones expanded only transiently. No pretreatment tumor biopsies were available, so the baseline intratumoral presence of clonotypes could not be determined.

The chain uses TRBV18 and TRBJ2-2; the central 8 bases match TRBD2. Sequencing was performed on blood, taken from a patient whose treatment included radiotherapy and nephrectomy. The TCR was taken from a woman aged 55-75 years with renal cell carcinoma. The sequence in DNA is TGTGCCAGCCGCATGGGACTAGCGAACACCGGGGAGCTGTTTTTT. Its product reads: CASRMGLANTGELFF.